The T cell receptor (beta chain) under discussion was sequenced for a study of molecular identifiers for immune sequencing clone quantification. General observations from the study: In CMV-specific effectors, clones above 20 copies held over 99% of molecules; naive, under 1%.

This clonotype showed up many times. Its antigen is unknown. Trimming took 0 bases from V and 8 from J, leaving 6 bases between them. The germline gives CDR1 KGHDR, CDR2 SFDVKD. The CDR3 runs to 12 residues. Via MiXCR, TCRdb re-called the PCR reads, giving one row per CDR3 protein. The table includes about 640,000 distinct CDR3 sequences, approximately 20% detected once. V is TRBV24-1 and J is TRBJ1-1; perhaps TRBD1 as D (5 bases). This receptor was taken from a human donor in good health. Some libraries in this study had Jurkat cell RNA spiked in. The sample comprised naive CD8+ T cells from blood, with Jurkat cell RNA spiked in. Subset defined: FACS-sorted CD8+CD4-CCR7+CD45RA+ naive T cells. CDR3 in DNA: TGTGCCACCAGTGATTTGACAGGAGAAGCTTTCTTT. It codes for CATSDLTGEAFF.